The 11 T cell receptor beta chains below all came from one sample that was sequenced in a study of molecular identifiers for immune sequencing clone quantification. Via MiXCR, TCRdb re-called the PCR reads, giving one row per CDR3 protein. The sample records roughly 93,000 distinct CDR3 sequences, under 20% being singletons. Sequencing was carried out using naive CD8+ T cells from blood, with Jurkat cell RNA spiked in. Subset here: FACS-sorted CD8+CD4-CCR7+CD45RA+ naive T cells. The receptors originated from a human donor in good health. Some libraries in this study had Jurkat cell RNA spiked in.

Note on this clonotype: The conserved phenylalanine or tryptophan is not found at the CDR3 terminus, so this likely reflects a read error. The chain couples TRBV6-1 to TRBJ1-6, with a weak D call TRBD1 (6 bases). Germline V gene data show CDR1 as MNHNS and CDR2 as SASEGT. The CDR3 is made up of 16 amino acids. The CDR3 sequence is CARNGQRSSYNSPLHL. For the CDR3, the DNA is TGCGCCCGCAACGGACAGAGGAGCTCCTATAATTCACCCCTCCACCTT.

The sample holds many counts of this clonotype. This chain links TRBV9 with TRBJ2-2, with TRBD1 as a possible D gene (6 bases). The CDR3 covers 16 residues. The V end was cut by 4 bases, the J end by 6 bases, with 19 bases between. Germline V CDR1 and CDR2: SGDLS, YYNGEE. This CDR3 reads CASSPDPQGRAGELFF. CDR3 DNA: TGTGCCAGCAGCCCGGACCCTCAGGGGAGAGCCGGGGAGCTGTTTTTT. Supplemented by reference TRBV9 and TRBJ2-2, the full variable domain reads DSGVTQTPKHLITATGQRVTLRCSPRSGDLSVYWYQQSLDQGLQFLIQYYNGEERAKGNILERFSAQQFPDLHSELNLSSLELGDSALYFCASSPDPQGRAGELFFGEGSRLTVL.

This clonotype was seen ten or more times. CDR3 region: CASSLTVSYEQYF. Written as DNA, the CDR3 is TGTGCCAGCAGCTTGACAGTTAGCTACGAGCAGTACTTC. The chain combines TRBV5-5 with TRBJ2-7; D is unclear. V dropped 1 base and J dropped 3 bases, with 8 bases sitting between them. CDR3 length: 13 amino acids. Germline-derived CDR1 and CDR2 are SGHKS and YYEKEE (reference sequence). Together with reference TRBV5-5 and TRBJ2-7, the CDR3 gives the full variable domain: DAGVTQSPTHLIKTRGQQVTLRCSPISGHKSVSWYQQVLGQGPQFIFQYYEKEERGRGNFPDRFSARQFPNYSSELNVNALLLGDSALYLCASSLTVSYEQYFGPGTRLTVT.

This clonotype appeared a few times. A much larger clone differs by one base, so this may be a read error. The chain combines TRBV20-1 with TRBJ2-5, with TRBD2 identical over 8 bases. The V gene's germline CDR1 is DFQATT and CDR2 SNEGSKA (reference sequence). CDR3 size: 19 residues. This CDR3 is CSARDWTGAGGRYQEAQYF. In DNA, the CDR3 is TGCAGTGCTAGAGATTGGACGGGCGCGGGGGGTCGGTACCAAGAGGCCCAGTACTTC.

This clonotype was seen at least ten times. V and J are TRBV7-6 and TRBJ1-5, with 8 nucleotides matching TRBD1. Looked up from germline, CDR1 is SGHVS and CDR2 is FNYEAQ. This CDR3 has 16 amino acids. The V and J ends lost 5 bases and 7 bases, in that order; junction bases with no gene match: 13. In DNA, the CDR3 is TGTGCCAGCAGCCCAGGGCCTACAGGGGGGGGACAGCCCCAGCATTTT. Amino acid sequence: CASSPGPTGGGQPQHF.

This clonotype came up many times. The CDR3: CASSSAGGRDTQYF. The CDR3 nucleotides read TGTGCCAGCAGTTCAGCGGGGGGTCGAGATACGCAGTATTTT. The rearrangement links TRBV2 to TRBJ2-3; 9 nucleotides agree with TRBD2. The CDR3 runs to 14 residues. CDR1 and CDR2 from the germline V gene are SNHLY and FYNNEI. The junction had 5 bases not matched to a gene; V was cut back by 5 bases and J by 5 bases.

This clonotype has ten or more counts. DNA for the CDR3: TGCAGTGCTAGAGGTAGCCAGGGGGCTATCGCTGAAGCTTTCTTT. Protein: CSARGSQGAIAEAFF. The V gene is TRBV20-1, the J gene TRBJ1-1, with 8 bases fitting TRBD1. CDR3 length: 15 residues. CDR1 DFQATT and CDR2 SNEGSKA come from the germline V gene (reference sequence). J gave up 6 bases and V 1 base, and 10 bases lay outside the gene matches.

This clonotype was detected many times. As DNA, the CDR3 is TGTGCCTGTACAGGGTCAGATACGCAGTATTTT. It encodes CACTGSDTQYF. The V gene is TRBV30, the J gene TRBJ2-3; D might be TRBD1 (6 bases). Germline-derived CDR1 and CDR2 are GTSNPN and SVGIG (reference sequence). Trimming took 6 bases from V and 4 from J, leaving 8 bases between them. CDR3 length equals 11 residues.

The rearrangement joins TRBV30 to TRBJ2-5, with 7 bases aligning to TRBD2. J gave up 4 bases and V 4 bases, and 9 bases lay outside the gene matches. Germline V lookup: CDR1 GTSNPN, CDR2 SVGIG (reference sequence). The CDR3 covers 14 residues. In nucleotides, the CDR3 is TGTGCCTGGAATATGGGGGGGTTCCGAGAGACCCAGTACTTC. It translates to CAWNMGGFRETQYF. The full variable domain, rest sourced from reference TRBV30 and TRBJ2-5, is SQTIHQWPATLVQPVGSPLSLECTVEGTSNPNLYWYRQAAGRGLQLLFYSVGIGQISSEVPQNLSASRPQDRQFILSSKKLLLSDSGFYLCAWNMGGFRETQYFGPGTRLLVL.

With respect to this clonotype: Mismatch with germline at one junction end may stem from a read error. This sequence joins TRBV5-3 and TRBJ2-3; 11 nucleotides align to TRBD2. Being an ORF, TRBV5-3 has a function that is uncertain. CDR3 size: 17 residues. The CDR3 DNA reads as TGTGCCAGCAGCTCCCCACTAGCGGGGGACGCATTAGATACGCAGTATTTT. The encoded protein is CASSSPLAGDALDTQYF.

In this sample, this clonotype turned up a few times. The chain recombines TRBV27 with TRBJ2-1; no reliable D call. Germline V gene data show CDR1 as MNHEY and CDR2 as SMNVEV (reference sequence). This CDR3 contains 15 residues. Trimming removed 2 bases from V and 7 bases from J, with 15 bases in between. CDR3 sequence (DNA): TGTGCCAGCAGTTTAATCACTGGAATTGAGAATGAGCAGTTCTTC. Its protein product is CASSLITGIENEQFF.